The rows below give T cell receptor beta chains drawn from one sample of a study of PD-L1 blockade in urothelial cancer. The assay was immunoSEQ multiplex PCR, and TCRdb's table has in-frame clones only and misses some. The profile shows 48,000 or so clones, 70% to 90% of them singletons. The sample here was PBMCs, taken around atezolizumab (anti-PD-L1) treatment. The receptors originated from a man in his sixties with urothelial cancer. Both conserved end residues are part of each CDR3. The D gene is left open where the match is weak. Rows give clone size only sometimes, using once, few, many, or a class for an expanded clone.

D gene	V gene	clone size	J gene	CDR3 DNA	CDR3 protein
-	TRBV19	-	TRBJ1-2	TGTGCCAGTAGTATAGATCCGGCCACTACTAACTATGGCTACACCTTC	CASSIDPATTNYGYTF
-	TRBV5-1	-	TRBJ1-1	TGCGCCAGCAGCTTGGTTCCGGGAAGCACTGAAGCTTTCTTT	CASSLVPGSTEAFF
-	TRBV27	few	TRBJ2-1	TGTGCCAGCAGGAGGGACTGGAAAATTAAGCAGTTCTTC	CASRRDWKIKQFF
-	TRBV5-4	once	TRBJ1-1	TGTGCCAGCAGCCAGAACACTGAAGCTTTCTTT	CASSQNTEAFF
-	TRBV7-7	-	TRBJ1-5	TGTGCTAGCAGCTTGGGAGGGGAGTTTCAGCCCCAGCATTTT	CASSLGGEFQPQHF
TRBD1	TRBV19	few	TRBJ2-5	TGTGCCAGGGATCCGGGACAGGGAAATTTAGAGACCCAGTACTTC	CARDPGQGNLETQYF
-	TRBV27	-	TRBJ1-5	TGTGCCAGCAGTATGCAGTACAATCAGCCCCAGCATTTT	CASSMQYNQPQHF
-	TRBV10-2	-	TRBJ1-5	TGCGCCAGCAGTCGACAAGACAATCAGCCCCAGCATTTT	CASSRQDNQPQHF
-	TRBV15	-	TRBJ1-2	TGTGCCACCAGCAGAGATGGCACAGGTTATGGCTACACCTTC	CATSRDGTGYGYTF
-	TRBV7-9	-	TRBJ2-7	TGTGCCAGCAGCCTCGGGTCTTACGAGCAGTACTTC	CASSLGSYEQYF
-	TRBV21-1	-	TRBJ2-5	TGTGCCAGCAGCAAAGGTTCAGGGAAAGAGACCCAGTACTTC	CASSKGSGKETQYF
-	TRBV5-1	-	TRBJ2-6	TGCGCCAGCAGCTTGGGACAGCCCTCTGGGGCCAACGTCCTGACTTTC	CASSLGQPSGANVLTF
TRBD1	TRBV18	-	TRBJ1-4	TGTGCCAGCTCAAAAATACAGGGGAGAAATGAAAAACTGTTTTTT	CASSKIQGRNEKLFF
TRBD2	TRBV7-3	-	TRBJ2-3	TGTGCCAGCAGCTTACGGAGCGGGGGGTCTGGGGATACGCAGTATTTT	CASSLRSGGSGDTQYF
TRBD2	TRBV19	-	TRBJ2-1	TGTGCCAGTAGCCCCTTTAGCGGGGGGGCCTGGGCTAGGAATGAGCAGTTCTTC	CASSPFSGGAWARNEQFF
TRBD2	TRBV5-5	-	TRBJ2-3	TGTGCCAGCAGCTCTGGACTAGCGGGGGGCACAGATACGCAGTATTTT	CASSSGLAGGTDTQYF
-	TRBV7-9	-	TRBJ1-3	TGTGCCAGCAGCTTGCGGGACTCTGGAAACACCATATATTTT	CASSLRDSGNTIYF
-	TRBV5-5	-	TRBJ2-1	TGTGCCAGCAGCTTGGTCGCGGGGTCCTACAATGAGCAGTTCTTC	CASSLVAGSYNEQFF
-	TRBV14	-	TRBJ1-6	TGTGCCAGCAGCCCGGGGGGGAATTCACCCCTCCACTTT	CASSPGGNSPLHF
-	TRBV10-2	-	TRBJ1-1	TGCGCCAGCAGTGAACCCGAAAGGGGAGCTTTCTTT	CASSEPERGAFF
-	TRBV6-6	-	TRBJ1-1	TGTGCCAGCTCTCCCTCTGGCGGGAACACTGAAGCTTTCTTT	CASSPSGGNTEAFF
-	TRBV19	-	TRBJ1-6	TGTGCCAGTACCAACCCCGGCAGAGGCAGCGGGGCATCACCCCTCCACTTT	CASTNPGRGSGASPLHF
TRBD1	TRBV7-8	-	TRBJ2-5	TGTGCCAGCAGCAAGGACAGGGCGCCAGAGACCCAGTACTTC	CASSKDRAPETQYF
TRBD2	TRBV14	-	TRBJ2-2	TGTGCCAGCAGCCAAGTAGCGGGGTTCGCGAACACCGGGGAGCTGTTTTTT	CASSQVAGFANTGELFF
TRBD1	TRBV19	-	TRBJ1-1	TGTGCCAGTAGTAGACAGGGGGGGAACACTGAAGCTTTCTTT	CASSRQGGNTEAFF
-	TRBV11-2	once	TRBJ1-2	TGTGCCAGCAGCTTAGATGGACTTACCTATGGCTACACCTTC	CASSLDGLTYGYTF
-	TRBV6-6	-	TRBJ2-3	TGTGCCAGCAGTTTCGAGAGAGACACAGATACGCAGTATTTT	CASSFERDTDTQYF
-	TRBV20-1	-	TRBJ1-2	TGCAGTGCTAGTCAGGGAGGAGGCTACACCTTC	CSASQGGGYTF
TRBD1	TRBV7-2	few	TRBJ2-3	TGTGCCAGCAGCTCGACAGGGATTAGCACAGATACGCAGTATTTT	CASSSTGISTDTQYF
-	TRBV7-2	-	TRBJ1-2	TGTGCCAGCAGCCGGTGGGCAGGGGAAGGCTATGGCTACACCTTC	CASSRWAGEGYGYTF
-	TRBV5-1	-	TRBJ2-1	TGCGCCAGCAGCTTGTTAACTTCGTACAATGAGCAGTTCTTC	CASSLLTSYNEQFF
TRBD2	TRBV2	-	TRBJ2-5	TGTGCCAGCAGTTCAGCGACTAGCGGGGTCCTTGAAGAGACCCAGTACTTC	CASSSATSGVLEETQYF
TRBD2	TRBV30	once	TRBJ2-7	TGTGCCTGGAGGGTAGCGGGGGGACCCTACGAGCAGTACTTC	CAWRVAGGPYEQYF
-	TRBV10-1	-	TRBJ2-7	TGCGCCAGCAGTGAGTATCGAGGGAGCTCCTACGAGCAGTACTTC	CASSEYRGSSYEQYF
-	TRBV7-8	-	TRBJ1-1	TGTGCCAGCACCCCCCGGAGGGTGACGAACACTGAAGCTTTCTTT	CASTPRRVTNTEAFF
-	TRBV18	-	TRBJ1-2	TGTGCCAGCTCACCACCAGGGGTCAGAGATGGCTACACCTTC	CASSPPGVRDGYTF
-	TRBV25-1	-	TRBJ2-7	TGTGCCAGCAGTGACCGGACAGAGACCTCTTATGGCGAGCAGTACTTC	CASSDRTETSYGEQYF
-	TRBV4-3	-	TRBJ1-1	TGCGCCAGCAGCCAAGGCTGGAGAGGTGAAGCTTTCTTT	CASSQGWRGEAFF
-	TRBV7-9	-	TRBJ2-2	TGTGCCAGCAGCTTAGTGGTTTTGGGAGCCGGGGAGCTGTTTTTT	CASSLVVLGAGELFF
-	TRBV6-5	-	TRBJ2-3	TGTGCCAGCAGGAGAGGGATGTTCACAGATACGCAGTATTTT	CASRRGMFTDTQYF
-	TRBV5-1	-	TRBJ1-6	TGCGCCAGCAGCTTGGACAGTGGCCCCCCTGGTTCACCCCTCCACTTT	CASSLDSGPPGSPLHF
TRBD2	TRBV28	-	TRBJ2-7	TGTGCCAGCAGGCCTCTAGCGGGCTCCTACGAGCAGTACTTC	CASRPLAGSYEQYF
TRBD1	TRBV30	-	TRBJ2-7	TGTGCCTGGAGTTTGTGGACAGGGGGTGGCGAGCAGTACTTC	CAWSLWTGGGEQYF
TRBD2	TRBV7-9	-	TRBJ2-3	TGTGCCAGCAGCTTAACTAGCGGGGCGACAGATACGCAGTATTTT	CASSLTSGATDTQYF